This T cell receptor beta chain was observed in a study of radiotherapy plus CTLA-4 blockade in lung cancer (dated by TCRdb to the late 2010s). For the study in its entirety: Objective responses were observed in roughly a sixth of enrolled patients, and disease control was achieved in around 28%.

Broader findings and caveats from the paper: After treatment with radiotherapy and ipilimumab, TCR clones that came from tumors expanded in the peripheral blood. The strongest predictors of response were reported to be early dynamic shifts in blood T cell clones along with a rise in serum interferon-beta following radiation.

Concerning this clone: Its antigen has not been determined. Qualities for individual bases were not recorded, and no much larger clone is one base off.

Library creation used the immunoSEQ multiplex PCR assay. TCRdb holds this immuneACCESS table with in-frame rearrangements only. Some clones are missing; in checked studies, unresolved V genes explain under half, and the rest has no known cause. In all, the sample holds approximately 99,000 clones, and 70% to 90% of those were seen once. The top ten hold more than 4.5% of the sample. In this study, focal radiation therapy paired with CTLA-4 blockade (ipilimumab) was tested in patients who had chemo-refractory metastatic non-small-cell lung cancer. Relative to germline, V is missing 2 bases and J is missing 7 bases, with 9 bases of the junction outside any gene match. The germline V gene supplies CDR1 SGHRS and CDR2 YFSETQ. The CDR3 runs 14 amino acids, cysteine and phenylalanine included. The only DNA kept is the CDR3, 42 bases in frame from the first base.

This clonotype was obtained from a human donor with non-small cell lung cancer that progressed on radiotherapy plus ipilimumab. This sequence uses TRBV5-1 and TRBJ2-7, with 7 central nucleotides matching TRBD2. The sample here was peripheral blood, taken from a patient treated with radiotherapy plus ipilimumab. The DNA is TGCGCCAGCAGCTTCCCCTACGATAGCGGGGAGCAGTACTTC. Protein translation: CASSFPYDSGEQYF.